Each of the 9 T cell receptor beta chains below was sequenced from the same sample in a study of shared clonotypes between healthy human individuals. The data were produced by immunoSEQ multiplex PCR, yet TCRdb's version contains in-frame clones alone and is incomplete. The data show around 990,000 clones, approximately 80% seen once. The sequencing input was memory CD4+ T cells from PBMCs. Subset: CD45RA-negative fraction. These receptors all stem from a young man in good health. Some clones in this sample may be carry-over from other donors' samples.

The rearrangement joins TRBV27 to TRBJ2-7; D is ambiguous. The CDR3 extends over 15 amino acids. The ends were cut back, 6 bases at V and 2 bases at J, with 17 bases in the middle. From germline, CDR1 is MNHEY and CDR2 SMNVEV (reference sequence). The CDR3 reads CASRVGVISPYEQYF. The CDR3 DNA is TGTGCCAGCAGGGTTGGAGTGATAAGCCCCTACGAGCAGTACTTC.

V gene TRBV6-1 combines with J gene TRBJ2-7; 11 nucleotides line up with TRBD1. This CDR3 spans 14 amino acids. Germline CDR1 and CDR2: MNHNS and SASEGT. Trimming took 7 bases from V and 4 from J; bases not matched to a gene: 6. The CDR3 bases are TGTGCCAGCACCGTGGGACAGGGGGATTACGAGCAGTACTTC. It codes for CASTVGQGDYEQYF.

The CDR3 is CASSQEGGLGNTIYF. The CDR3 DNA reads TGCGCCAGCAGCCAGGAAGGGGGGCTTGGAAACACCATATATTTT. The rearrangement uses TRBV5-1 and TRBJ1-3, with a possible D match to TRBD1 (6 bases). This CDR3 region has 15 residues. Germline values: CDR1 SGHRS, CDR2 YFSETQ. Trimming removed 4 bases at V and 3 bases at J, with 14 bases between. The full variable domain, its missing parts supplied by reference TRBV5-1 and TRBJ1-3, is KAGVTQTPRYLIKTRGQQVTLSCSPISGHRSVSWYQQTPGQGLQFLFEYFSETQRNKGNFPGRFSGRQFSNSRSEMNVSTLELGDSALYLCASSQEGGLGNTIYFGEGSWLTVV.

About this clone itself: A far more abundant clone sits one base away, making this likely a read error. The chain is built from TRBV6-1 and TRBJ2-5; TRBD1 aligns across 7 bases. CDR3 length: 13 residues. V dropped 6 bases and J dropped 4; count of bases not matched to a gene: 5. The germline V gene has CDR1 MNHNS and CDR2 SASEGT. The CDR3 sequence: CASSPTGPETQYF. The CDR3 DNA reads TGTGCCAGCAGCCCGACAGGGCCAGAGACCCAGTACTTC.

With respect to this clone: The sample carries other DNA sequences with the same CDR3. The chain is built from TRBV7-9 and TRBJ2-7; D unresolved. Looked up from germline, CDR1 is SEHNR and CDR2 is FQNEAQ (reference sequence). The CDR3 sequence is 13 residues long. The germline V and J ends were trimmed by 3 bases and 4 bases, with 10 bases remaining between them. The CDR3 reads CASSFPGSYEQYF. The CDR3, as DNA: TGTGCCAGCAGCTTCCCCGGATCGTACGAGCAGTACTTC.

V gene TRBV5-1 combines with J gene TRBJ2-7, with 8 bases aligning to TRBD1. This CDR3 region has 14 residues. The junction had 2 bases not matched to a gene; V was cut back by 1 base and J by 2 bases. Germline V lookup: CDR1 SGHRS, CDR2 YFSETQ. The CDR3 is CASSLTTGAYEQYF. The CDR3 DNA reads TGCGCCAGCAGCTTGACGACAGGGGCCTACGAGCAGTACTTC.

The rearrangement uses TRBV10-3 and TRBJ1-1, with 7 bases identical to TRBD1. The CDR3 runs to 15 residues. The ends lost 6 bases at V and 0 bases at J; junction bases unmatched: 7. From germline, CDR1 is ENHRY and CDR2 SYGVKD. Written as DNA, the CDR3 is TGTGCCATCAGACCGGGACAGTCAATGAACACTGAAGCTTTCTTT. Protein: CAIRPGQSMNTEAFF.

The rearrangement uses TRBV6-6 and TRBJ1-4; TRBD1 might be the D (5 bases). V was pared by 0 bases and J by 5 bases, with 10 bases between. CDR1 is MNHNY, CDR2 SVGAGI, per germline (reference sequence). There are 15 residues in the CDR3. Written as DNA, the CDR3 is TGTGCCAGCAGTTACTCGAAGGGGTGGAATGAAAAACTGTTTTTT. It translates to CASSYSKGWNEKLFF.

A word on this clone: Sequence at one end of the junction differs from germline and may be a read error. The CDR3 region has the DNA TGTGCCAGCAGCCTCAGGGGAACCTACGATCAGTACTTC. Its protein product is CASSLRGTYDQYF. The chain couples TRBV25-1 to TRBJ2-7, with D perhaps TRBD1 (6 bases). The CDR3 runs to 13 residues. Looked up from germline, CDR1 is MGHDK and CDR2 is SYGVNS.